Listed here is a single T cell receptor (beta chain). The target antigen is unknown. The record originates from a study of vaccination effects on CD4 cells after COVID-19. Overall study findings and caveats: At late timepoints after vaccination, vaccine- and infection-induced clones shrank markedly.

After expansion with viral peptide pools in the ViraFEST assay, antigen-specific CD4+ T cells were sequenced. The culture ran for around ten days before CD4+ T cells were isolated. This individual tested PCR-positive for SARS-CoV-2 infection between March and December 2020. A half-volume exchange with IL-2 medium occurred on days 3 and 7. The assay was immunoSEQ multiplex PCR, and TCRdb's table has in-frame clones only and misses some. The sample yields some 56,000 clones, approximately 73% seen once. Germline V gene data show CDR1 as MNHEY and CDR2 as SVGAGI. The CDR3 sequence is 13 residues long. The ends lost 9 bases at V and 8 bases at J; junction bases unmatched: 7.

V and J are TRBV6-5 and TRBJ1-6, with 7 bases matching TRBD1. The TCR comes from a human donor who had a prior SARS-CoV-2 infection. The sample here was CD4+ T cells from PBMCs cultured with HIV peptides, taken before COVID-19 vaccination. Sample subset: HIV-1 Nef peptide pool negative control/reference culture. CDR3 DNA sequence: TGTGCCAGTGGACAGGTTTTAGATTCACCCCTCCACTTT. Its translation is CASGQVLDSPLHF.